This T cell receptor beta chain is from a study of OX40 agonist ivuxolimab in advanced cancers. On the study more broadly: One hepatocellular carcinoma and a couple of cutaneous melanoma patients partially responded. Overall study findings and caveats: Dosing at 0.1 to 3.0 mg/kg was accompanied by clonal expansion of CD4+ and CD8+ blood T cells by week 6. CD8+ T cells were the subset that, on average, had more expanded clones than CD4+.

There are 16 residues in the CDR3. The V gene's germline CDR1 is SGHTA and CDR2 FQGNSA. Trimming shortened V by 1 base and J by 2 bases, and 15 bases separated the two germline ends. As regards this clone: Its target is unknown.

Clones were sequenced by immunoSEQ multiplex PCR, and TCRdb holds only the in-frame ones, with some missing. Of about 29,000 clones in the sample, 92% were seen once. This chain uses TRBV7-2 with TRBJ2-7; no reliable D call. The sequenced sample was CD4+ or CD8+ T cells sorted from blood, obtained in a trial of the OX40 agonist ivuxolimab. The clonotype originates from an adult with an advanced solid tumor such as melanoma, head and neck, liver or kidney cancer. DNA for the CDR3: TGTGCCAGCAGCTTAGTGCGCGGACGAGAAACCTACGAGCAGTACTTC. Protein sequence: CASSLVRGRETYEQYF.